This T cell receptor beta chain comes out of a study of spatial heterogeneity in lung cancer. Study-wide results and limits: Blood contained ubiquitous expanded tumor TCRs more at resection than at follow-up.

V dropped 2 bases and J dropped 4 bases, with 9 bases sitting between them. The CDR3 runs to 15 residues. CDR1 MNHEY and CDR2 SMNVEV come from the germline V gene (reference sequence). TCRdb re-called the 5' RACE reads through MiXCR, storing one row per CDR3 protein. The sample contains 60,000 or so distinct CDR3 sequences, approximately 6% of which appear only once. Time point here: sample taken at primary tumor resection. A total of around 76 untreated early-stage non-small cell lung cancer patients served as donors. Details on this clonotype: The antigen is undetermined.

V gene TRBV27 combines with J gene TRBJ2-6; D possibly uses TRBD1 or TRBD2 (5 bases each). This sequence originates from a female donor with early-stage non-small cell lung cancer. The specimen comprised PBMCs, sampled at surgery. CDR3 in amino acids: CASSLMGDGANVLTF. The CDR3, as DNA: TGTGCCAGCAGTTTAATGGGGGACGGGGCCAACGTCCTGACTTTC.